A selection of T cell receptor beta chains follows, all from one sample in a study of T cell responses to AZD1222 COVID-19 vaccine. Repertoires were generated with immunoSEQ multiplex PCR, while TCRdb's copy carries only in-frame clones and drops some. The sample holds roughly 100,000 clones, 89% seen once. The specimen was peripheral blood, collected 28 days after the second AZD1222 dose. These TCRs come from an adult who received the AZD1222 COVID-19 vaccine. The CDR3 runs from the conserved cysteine through the conserved F or W. A D gene is named only where the DNA matches it firmly. Expanded clones are given a class, and other clones once, few, many or no size at all.

NA,NA,TRBJ1-6,TRBV10-1,TGCGCCAGCAGTGAGTCGACTAGGTCACCCCTCCACTTT,CASSESTRSPLHF
NA,NA,TRBJ2-7,TRBV18,TGTGCCAGCTCACCACTAGTTGGACAGATCTACGAGCAGTACTTC,CASSPLVGQIYEQYF
NA,NA,TRBJ1-2,TRBV18,TGTGCCAGCTCACCAAACGTGGGGGATAGAGTGGATGGCTACACCTTC,CASSPNVGDRVDGYTF
NA,NA,TRBJ2-2,TRBV19,TGTGCCAGTAGTACGGGACACCTAACGACCGGGGAGCTGTTTTTT,CASSTGHLTTGELFF
NA,TRBD2,TRBJ2-1,TRBV24-1,TGTGCCACCAGTGATCCTAGCGGGAGTAGTGAGCAGTTCTTC,CATSDPSGSSEQFF
NA,NA,TRBJ2-5,TRBV27,TGTGCCAGCAGTTTATCGAGACTAGTCCAAGAGACCCAGTACTTC,CASSLSRLVQETQYF
NA,NA,TRBJ2-3,TRBV5-6,TGTGCCAGCAGCTTGACGGGACCTTTGTCAGATACGAAGTATTTT,CASSLTGPLSDTKYF
NA,NA,TRBJ1-2,TRBV3-1/TRBV3-2,TGTGCCAGCAGCCCTCACCCCGGACAGTCCTCTAACTATGGCTACACCTTC,CASSPHPGQSSNYGYTF
NA,TRBD1,TRBJ2-7,TRBV6-5,TGTGCCAGCGGCAGGGGGCCGGGCTACGAGCAGTACTTC,CASGRGPGYEQYF
NA,TRBD1,TRBJ2-3,TRBV7-2,TGTGCCAGCAGCTCCCGACAGGGGGCGAGCACAGATACGCAGTATTTT,CASSSRQGASTDTQYF
NA,NA,TRBJ2-5,TRBV5-1,TGCGCCAGCAGCTTGTCAGAGACCCAGTACTTC,CASSLSETQYF
NA,TRBD1,TRBJ2-1,TRBV6-5,TGTGCCAGCAGTACTGTGGGGACAGGGGCAAATGAGCAGTTCTTC,CASSTVGTGANEQFF
NA,NA,TRBJ2-7,TRBV11-1,TGTGCCAGCAGCGGGAGAGGGGTCCCCTACGAGCAGTACTTC,CASSGRGVPYEQYF
NA,NA,TRBJ2-5,TRBV6-2/TRBV6-3,TGTGCCAGCAGTTCCCCATCTATCGGGGGAAAGGAGACCCAGTACTTC,CASSSPSIGGKETQYF
few,TRBD1,TRBJ1-4,TRBV7-9,TGTGCCAGCAGCTTTAACAGGGGGCAGGTAAAACTGTTTTTT,CASSFNRGQVKLFF
NA,TRBD2,TRBJ2-7,TRBV11-3,TGTGCCAGCAGCTCGTCTAGCGGGAGGCGATCCTACGAGCAGTACTTC,CASSSSSGRRSYEQYF
NA,NA,TRBJ2-1,TRBV19,TGTGCCAGTAGTATAATCGCCCGCGATGAGCAGTTCTTC,CASSIIARDEQFF
NA,TRBD2,TRBJ2-3,TRBV7-2,TGTGCCAGCAGCTTACGGCCGCTAGCGGGAGGGGATACGCAGTATTTT,CASSLRPLAGGDTQYF
NA,TRBD2,TRBJ2-3,TRBV4-1,TGCGCCAGCAGCCCGAGCGGGGGAACCTACACAGATACGCAGTATTTT,CASSPSGGTYTDTQYF
NA,TRBD1,TRBJ2-7,TRBV10-3,TGTGCCGTCCTCCCGGGACAGGGGTCCGAGCAGTACTTC,CAVLPGQGSEQYF
NA,TRBD2,TRBJ2-7,TRBV11-3,TGTGCCAGCAGCAAAGCGGGAGAGAACGAGCAGTACTTC,CASSKAGENEQYF
NA,TRBD1,TRBJ1-3,TRBV7-9,TGTGCCAGCAGCTTAAGGGGGCTCGGAAACACCATATATTTT,CASSLRGLGNTIYF
few,NA,TRBJ2-2,TRBV10-2,TGCGCCAGCGTGTTGGGGGGCACCGGGGAGCTGTTTTTT,CASVLGGTGELFF
once,TRBD1,TRBJ2-3,TRBV4-1,TGCGCCAGCAGCAGTCAACCCGGGACAGGGTCCACAGATACGCAGTATTTT,CASSSQPGTGSTDTQYF
NA,TRBD2,TRBJ2-7,TRBV3-1/TRBV3-2,TGTGCCAGCAGCCAAGCGGGAAGCGGGAGAACGGGCGAGCAGTACTTC,CASSQAGSGRTGEQYF
NA,TRBD1,TRBJ2-1,TRBV18,TGTGCCAGCTCACCGCGTCAGGGGGTGGGGAATGAGCAGTTCTTC,CASSPRQGVGNEQFF
NA,NA,TRBJ2-5,TRBV5-1,TGCGCCAGCAGCTTGGGCCTGGGGGCTGGGGAGACCCAGTACTTC,CASSLGLGAGETQYF
NA,TRBD2,TRBJ2-3,TRBV9,TGTGCCAGCAGCGTAGGACTAGCGGGAGTAAGGGTCACAGATACGCAGTATTTT,CASSVGLAGVRVTDTQYF
NA,NA,TRBJ2-5,TRBV10-1,TGCGCCAGCAGGGTCTTGGGCGATGGTCAAGAGACCCAGTACTTC,CASRVLGDGQETQYF
NA,NA,TRBJ1-4,TRBV5-1,TGCGCCAGCAGCTTGGGTCGAGGAGATGAAAAACTGTTTTTT,CASSLGRGDEKLFF
NA,NA,TRBJ1-1,TRBV18,TGTGCCAGCTCACCACCGGAGGGTATGAACACTGAAGCTTTCTTT,CASSPPEGMNTEAFF
NA,NA,TRBJ1-1,TRBV7-9,TGTGCCAGCAGCTTACAGGGAATCGGAACTGAAGCTTTCTTT,CASSLQGIGTEAFF
NA,NA,TRBJ2-1,TRBV9,TGTGCCAGCAGCCCTTTGGTGAGCTCCTACAATGAGCAGTTCTTC,CASSPLVSSYNEQFF
once,NA,TRBJ1-2,TRBV6-1,TGTGCCAGCAGTGAAGCGACAGTAGGTGGCTACACCTTC,CASSEATVGGYTF
NA,NA,TRBJ2-7,TRBV7-9,TGTGCCAGCAGCTTACAGGGTCGATACGAGCAGTACTTC,CASSLQGRYEQYF
NA,TRBD1,TRBJ1-2,TRBV24-1,TGTGCCACCAGTGATACCCGGGACAGAGACTCGCCCTATGGCTACACCTTC,CATSDTRDRDSPYGYTF
few,NA,TRBJ2-1,TRBV2,NA,CASSFGQGNEFF
NA,NA,TRBJ2-5,TRBV3-1/TRBV3-2,TGTGCCAGCGACCTAAGCGGGTACCCGAGCCGCCGGGAGACCCAGTACTTC,CASDLSGYPSRRETQYF
NA,NA,TRBJ1-4,TRBV2,TGTGCCAGCAGCCGACCGGCCGAAAAACTGTTTTTT,CASSRPAEKLFF
NA,NA,TRBJ2-1,TRBV19,TGTGCCAGTACCTCGGACATTACATACGAGCAGTTCTTC,CASTSDITYEQFF
NA,NA,TRBJ1-1,TRBV10-3,TGTGCCATTAAGGACGGCCAGAACACTGAAGCTTTCTTT,CAIKDGQNTEAFF
NA,NA,TRBJ1-2,TRBV7-2,TGTGCCAGCAGCCCAGTGGCCAGGGATGGCTACACCTTC,CASSPVARDGYTF
NA,TRBD2,TRBJ2-1,TRBV13,TGTGCCAGCAGCTCCGGACTAGCGGGAGCAGGGCCGTTCTTC,CASSSGLAGAGPFF
NA,TRBD1,TRBJ2-7,TRBV30,TGTGCCTGGAGAGGGACAGGGGGCGGTCGGTACGAGCAGTACTTC,CAWRGTGGGRYEQYF
NA,TRBD2,TRBJ2-1,TRBV28,TGTGCCAGCAGTTTTGGCGGGACTAGCTCCCACAATGAGCAGTTCTTC,CASSFGGTSSHNEQFF
NA,NA,TRBJ2-7,TRBV30,TGTGCCTGGAGTGTAACGGCGGGACTGGGCGAGCAGTACTTC,CAWSVTAGLGEQYF
NA,NA,TRBJ2-5,TRBV30,TGTGCCTGGAGTGGCGGGGAGACCCAGTACTTC,CAWSGGETQYF
NA,TRBD2,TRBJ2-3,TRBV28,TGTGCCAGCAGCCCACTAGCGCCAATCACAGATACGCAGTATTTT,CASSPLAPITDTQYF
NA,NA,TRBJ2-1,TRBV27,TGTGCCAGCAGTTCTCCAGGCGGGGCATTCAATGAGCAGTTCTTC,CASSSPGGAFNEQFF
NA,NA,TRBJ1-6,TRBV11-2,TGTGCCAGCAGCTTAGATCCGCAGAGAACCAATTCACCCCTCCACTTT,CASSLDPQRTNSPLHF
NA,NA,TRBJ2-3,TRBV30,TGTGCCTGGACGGGGTTGGCCCCAAGGTCGGATATGCAGTATTTT,CAWTGLAPRSDMQYF
NA,TRBD2,TRBJ2-7,TRBV28,TGTGCCAGCAGTTCTCCCCGGAGCGGGACTAGCGAGCAGTACTTC,CASSSPRSGTSEQYF
NA,NA,TRBJ2-6,TRBV15,TGTGCCACCAGCAGAGATAGGGTGGCTGGGGCCAACGTCCTGACTTTC,CATSRDRVAGANVLTF
NA,NA,TRBJ2-2,TRBV11-2,TGTGCCAGCAGCTCAAGACTTCCCCGTGGCACCGGGGAGCTGTTTTTT,CASSSRLPRGTGELFF
NA,TRBD1,TRBJ2-2,TRBV2,TGTGCCAGCACTGGGACAGGCGGTAACACCGGGGAGCTGTTTTTT,CASTGTGGNTGELFF
NA,NA,TRBJ2-7,TRBV2,TGTGCCAGCAGTGAATGGTATCTCTCCTACGAGCAGTACTTC,CASSEWYLSYEQYF
NA,TRBD2,TRBJ2-3,TRBV7-2,TGTGCCAGCAGCTTTAGCGGGGCCACAGATACGCAGTATTTT,CASSFSGATDTQYF
NA,NA,TRBJ1-5,TRBV7-9,TGTGCCAGCAGCGGGGGTTTAAGCAATCAGCCCCAGCATTTT,CASSGGLSNQPQHF
few,NA,TRBJ1-6,TRBV25-1,TGTGCCAGCAGTGACACCCACAGGGCTAGTCTAACCCTCCACTTT,CASSDTHRASLTLHF